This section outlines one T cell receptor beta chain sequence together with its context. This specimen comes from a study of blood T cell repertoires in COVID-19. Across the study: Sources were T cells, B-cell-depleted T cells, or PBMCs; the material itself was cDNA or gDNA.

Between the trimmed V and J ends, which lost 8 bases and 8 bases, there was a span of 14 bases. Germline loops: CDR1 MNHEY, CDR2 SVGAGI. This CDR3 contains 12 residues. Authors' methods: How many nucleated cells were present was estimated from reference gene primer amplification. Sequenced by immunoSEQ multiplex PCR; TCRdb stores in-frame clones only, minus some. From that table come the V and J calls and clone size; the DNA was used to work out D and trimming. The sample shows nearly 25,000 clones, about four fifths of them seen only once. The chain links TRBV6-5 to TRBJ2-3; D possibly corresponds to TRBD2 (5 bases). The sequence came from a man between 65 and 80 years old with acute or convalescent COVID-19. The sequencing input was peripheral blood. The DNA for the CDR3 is TGTGCCAGCGCTCGGGGAACCGGTACGCAGTATTTT. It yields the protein CASARGTGTQYF.